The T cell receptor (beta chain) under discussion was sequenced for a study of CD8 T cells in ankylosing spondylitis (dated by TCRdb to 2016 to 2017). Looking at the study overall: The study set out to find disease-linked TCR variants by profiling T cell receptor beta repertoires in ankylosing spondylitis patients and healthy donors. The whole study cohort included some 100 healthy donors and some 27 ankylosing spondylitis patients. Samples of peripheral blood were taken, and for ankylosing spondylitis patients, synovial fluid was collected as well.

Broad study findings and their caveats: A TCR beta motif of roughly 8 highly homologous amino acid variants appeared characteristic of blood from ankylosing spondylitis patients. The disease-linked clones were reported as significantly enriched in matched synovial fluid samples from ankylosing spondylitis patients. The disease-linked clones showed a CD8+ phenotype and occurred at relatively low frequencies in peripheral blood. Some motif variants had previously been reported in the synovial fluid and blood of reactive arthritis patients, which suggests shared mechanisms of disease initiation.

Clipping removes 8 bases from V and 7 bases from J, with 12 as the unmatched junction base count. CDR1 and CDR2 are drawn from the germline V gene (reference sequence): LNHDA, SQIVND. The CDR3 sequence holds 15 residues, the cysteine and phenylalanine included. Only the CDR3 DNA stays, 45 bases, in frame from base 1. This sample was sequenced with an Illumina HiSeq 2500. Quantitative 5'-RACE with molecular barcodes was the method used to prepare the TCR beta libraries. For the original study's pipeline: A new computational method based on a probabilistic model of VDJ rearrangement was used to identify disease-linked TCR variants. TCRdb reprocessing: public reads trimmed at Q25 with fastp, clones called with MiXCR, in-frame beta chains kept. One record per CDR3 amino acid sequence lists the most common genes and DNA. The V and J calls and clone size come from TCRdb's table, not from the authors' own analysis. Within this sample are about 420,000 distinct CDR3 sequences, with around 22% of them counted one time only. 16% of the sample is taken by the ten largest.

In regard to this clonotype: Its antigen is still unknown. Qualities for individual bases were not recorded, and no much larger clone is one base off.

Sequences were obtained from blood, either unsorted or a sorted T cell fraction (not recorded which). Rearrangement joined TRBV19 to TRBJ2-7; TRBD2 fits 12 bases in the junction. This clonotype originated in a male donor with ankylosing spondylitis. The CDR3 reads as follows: CASQNLAGGPKEQYF. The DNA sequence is TGTGCCAGTCAGAACCTAGCGGGAGGGCCGAAAGAGCAGTACTTC.